One sample yielded the 28 T cell receptor beta chains listed below, sequenced in a study of blood T cell repertoires in COVID-19. Data came from immunoSEQ multiplex PCR; TCRdb stores just in-frame clones and leaves some out. The sample holds tens of thousands of clones, just under 85% seen once. The specimen sequenced was peripheral blood. Receptors were obtained from a man aged 65 to 79 with acute or convalescent COVID-19.

In this sample, this clone turned up a few times. The rearrangement uses TRBV7-3 and TRBJ2-1; 12 bases fit TRBD2. CDR1 SGHTA and CDR2 FQGTGA come from the germline V gene. The CDR3 runs 17 residues. The V and J ends lost 1 base and 7 bases, in that order; junction bases with no gene match: 8. The CDR3 sequence: CASSLKTSGSGLNEQFF. CDR3 sequence (DNA): TGTGCCAGCAGCTTAAAGACTAGCGGGAGCGGGCTAAATGAGCAGTTCTTC.

The chain uses TRBV28 and TRBJ2-2, with TRBD1 identical over 7 bases. The V and J ends lost 10 bases and 4 bases, in that order; junction bases with no gene match: 9. The CDR3 covers 14 residues. CDR1 MDHEN and CDR2 SYDVKM come from the germline V gene. This CDR3 is CATNPDRVTGELFF. As DNA, the CDR3 is TGTGCCACCAATCCTGACAGGGTCACCGGGGAGCTGTTTTTT.

A few counts support this clone. The chain links TRBV2 to TRBJ1-1; TRBD1 matches at 9 bases. CDR1 is SNHLY and CDR2 is FYNNEI in the germline V gene. The CDR3 sequence is 18 residues long. Trimming at V came to 1 base and at J to 3 bases, leaving 12 bases not matched to a gene. The CDR3 loop is CASSEGWGQGKEDTEAFF. CDR3 in DNA: TGTGCCAGCAGTGAAGGTTGGGGACAGGGTAAGGAGGACACTGAAGCTTTCTTT.

This rearrangement joins TRBV7-7 to TRBJ1-3; 8 nucleotides line up with TRBD1. The CDR3 has 15 amino acids. The J segment lost 2 bases and the V segment lost 5 bases, leaving 5 bases of the junction unmatched. Germline V gene sequence: CDR1 SSHAT, CDR2 FNYEAQ (reference sequence). DNA of the CDR3: TGTGCCAGCAGCGAGGGACAGGCTGCTGGAAACACCATATATTTT. Encoded protein: CASSEGQAAGNTIYF.

This clone was seen more than once but under ten times. This sequence joins TRBV19 and TRBJ2-3; 7 positions agree with TRBD1. CDR3 length: 15 residues. Looked up from germline, CDR1 is LNHDA and CDR2 is SQIVND (reference sequence). V shed 3 bases and J 4 bases; nucleotides not matched to a gene: 7. In DNA, the CDR3 is TGTGCCAGTAGTATTCGACAGGGCCAGTCAGATACGCAGTATTTT. It translates to CASSIRQGQSDTQYF.

V gene TRBV4-3 combines with J gene TRBJ2-7; 9 positions match TRBD1. Germline CDR1 LGHNA, CDR2 YSLEER. CDR3 length: 14 residues. J lost 7 bases, V lost 6 bases, and 10 bases had no gene match. The CDR3 is CASRARTGDSEQYF. CDR3 nucleotides: TGCGCCAGCAGGGCTCGGACAGGGGACTCTGAGCAGTACTTC.

This clone occurred a few times. V is TRBV19 and J is TRBJ2-7; 8 bases align to TRBD1. After removal of 7 bases from V and 2 bases from J, the junction contained 10 bases not matched to a gene. The CDR3 is 15 amino acids. Germline V gene data show CDR1 as LNHDA and CDR2 as SQIVND (reference sequence). The CDR3 DNA reads as TGTGCCAGTACTCAAACCGGGACAGGCCCCTACGAGCAGTACTTC. This translates into CASTQTGTGPYEQYF.

This clone was recorded a few times. This chain connects TRBV5-1 to TRBJ2-7, with D tentatively TRBD2 (6 bases). CDR3 size: 14 residues. Trimming left V 0 bases short and J 5 bases short, with 12 bases between. Per the germline V gene, CDR1 is SGHRS and CDR2 is YFSETQ. CDR3 nucleotide sequence: TGCGCCAGCAGCTTGGTGGGGACTCTCCACGAGCAGTACTTC. Residues: CASSLVGTLHEQYF.

This chain joins TRBV24-1 and TRBJ2-5, with 8 bases matching TRBD2. The germline V gene has CDR1 KGHDR and CDR2 SFDVKD. After removal of 6 bases from V and 4 bases from J, the junction contained 9 bases not matched to a gene. This CDR3 has 15 residues. CDR3 sequence: CATSNREGVLETQYF. As DNA, the CDR3 is TGTGCCACCAGTAATCGGGAGGGGGTATTAGAGACCCAGTACTTC.

The chain couples TRBV6-1 to TRBJ2-7; D unclear. CDR1 is MNHNS and CDR2 is SASEGT in the germline V gene. CDR3 length: 16 residues. Trimming cost V 1 base and J 0 bases, with 13 bases left between them. CDR3 loop: CASSEELSVSSYEQYF. The CDR3 DNA follows: TGTGCCAGCAGTGAAGAGTTGAGCGTGAGCTCCTACGAGCAGTACTTC.

This chain connects TRBV19 to TRBJ2-5, with a possible D match to TRBD1 (6 bases). Germline assignment: CDR1 LNHDA and CDR2 SQIVND (reference sequence). The CDR3 totals 16 residues. With 5 bases removed from V and 6 bases from J, the gap between germline ends came to 22 bases. The CDR3 nucleotides read TGTGCCAGTAGTCCTCAGCCGGGACCGCAGGGGAAGACCCAGTACTTC. This translates into CASSPQPGPQGKTQYF.

This clone was detected once. The chain is built from TRBV5-5 and TRBJ1-5; D is unresolved. The CDR3 has 12 residues. The V end was cut by 0 bases, the J end by 5 bases, with 3 bases between. Germline-derived CDR1 and CDR2 are SGHKS and YYEKEE (reference sequence). In nucleotides, the CDR3 is TGTGCCAGCAGCTTGGCAGATCAGCCCCAGCATTTT. Its protein product is CASSLADQPQHF.

The chain couples TRBV5-1 to TRBJ2-3, with D possibly being TRBD2 (5 bases). V was shortened by 0 bases and J by 0 bases, with 5 bases between the two germline ends. The CDR3 is 14 residues long. CDR1 and CDR2 from the germline V gene are SGHRS and YFSETQ. This CDR3 reads CASSLAGSTDTQYF. DNA of the CDR3: TGCGCCAGCAGCTTGGCGGGGAGCACAGATACGCAGTATTTT.

The chain links TRBV9 to TRBJ2-1, with TRBD2 as a possible D gene (6 bases). CDR1 and CDR2 from the germline V gene are SGDLS and YYNGEE. Trimming took 2 bases from V and 6 from J, leaving 9 bases between them. The CDR3 is made up of 13 amino acids. The CDR3 region is CASSVGSGNEQFF. CDR3 bases: TGTGCCAGCAGCGTCGGTAGCGGCAATGAGCAGTTCTTC.

The count of this clone is one. The CDR3: CASSPPGSGRTSNEQFF. For the CDR3, the DNA is TGCGCCAGCAGCCCCCCGGGTAGCGGGAGAACGAGCAATGAGCAGTTCTTC. V usage is TRBV5-1 and J usage is TRBJ2-1, with 9 bases matching TRBD2. The V gene's germline CDR1 is SGHRS and CDR2 YFSETQ. V lost 4 bases and J lost 6; bases outside the gene matches: 14. This CDR3 region has 17 residues.

The chain recombines TRBV28 with TRBJ2-7; a weak D match, TRBD2 (5 bases). V gave up 5 bases and J gave up 7 bases, with 18 bases separating them. Germline CDR1 and CDR2: MDHEN and SYDVKM. CDR3 length: 14 amino acids. The CDR3 protein is CASSRAGAAWEQYF. The CDR3, as DNA: TGTGCCAGCAGTCGGGCGGGTGCCGCCTGGGAGCAGTACTTC.

This clone was counted once. The chain uses TRBV30 and TRBJ1-1, with TRBD1 as a possible D gene (6 bases). The CDR3 contains 14 residues. V was pared by 1 base and J by 1 base, with 10 bases between. Germline V CDR1 and CDR2: GTSNPN, SVGIG (reference sequence). The CDR3 loop reads CAWSDAQGNTEAFF. The CDR3 DNA follows: TGTGCCTGGAGTGACGCACAGGGGAACACTGAAGCTTTCTTT.

The gene calls are TRBV27 and TRBJ2-7; 8 nucleotides agree with TRBD1. V gave up 4 bases and J gave up 4 bases; unmatched junction bases: 6. There are 14 residues in the CDR3. CDR1 and CDR2 from the germline V gene are MNHEY and SMNVEV (reference sequence). This CDR3 is CASSSSDRAYEQYF. Written as DNA, the CDR3 is TGTGCCAGCAGTTCATCGGACAGGGCTTACGAGCAGTACTTC.

The chain carries TRBV27 and TRBJ1-5, with 8 bases fitting TRBD1. The trim removed 2 bases at V and 1 base at J, leaving 7 bases unmatched. This CDR3 is built from 17 residues. Germline lookup yields CDR1 MNHEY and CDR2 SMNVEV (reference sequence). CDR3 amino acids: CASSLGQGQVSNQPQHF. DNA of the CDR3: TGTGCCAGCAGTTTAGGACAGGGCCAAGTAAGCAATCAGCCCCAGCATTTT.

The chain couples TRBV5-4 to TRBJ2-5, with TRBD2 identical over 8 bases. Germline loops: CDR1 SGHNT, CDR2 YYREEE (reference sequence). The CDR3 runs 15 residues. V was clipped by 0 bases and J by 4 bases; unmatched bases: 5. This CDR3 is CASSLAGGGSETQYF. In DNA form, the CDR3 reads TGTGCCAGCAGCTTGGCGGGGGGGGGATCAGAGACCCAGTACTTC.

The chain couples TRBV11-1 to TRBJ1-2; TRBD1 matches at 10 bases. Germline V gene lookup returns CDR1 SGHAT and CDR2 FQDESV (reference sequence). This CDR3 comprises 15 residues. V was pared by 5 bases and J by 4 bases, with 7 bases of the junction left unmatched. The CDR3 sequence is CASSVDRGHSYGYTF. DNA for the CDR3: TGTGCCAGCAGCGTTGACAGGGGGCACAGCTATGGCTACACCTTC.

The rearrangement uses TRBV7-9 and TRBJ2-6, with a possible D match to TRBD2 (6 bases). CDR3 length equals 15 residues. Germline values: CDR1 SEHNR, CDR2 FQNEAQ (reference sequence). V was clipped by 5 bases and J by 0 bases, with 8 bases between them. CDR3 protein: CASSPAGSGANVLTF. CDR3 in DNA: TGTGCCAGCAGCCCAGCGGGCTCTGGGGCCAACGTCCTGACTTTC.

The CDR3 sequence is CASSRRGLAGYNEQFF. In nucleotides, the CDR3 is TGTGCCAGCAGCCGGCGGGGACTAGCGGGGTACAATGAGCAGTTCTTC. V usage is TRBV7-8 and J usage is TRBJ2-1; 13 nucleotides agree with TRBD2. This CDR3 comprises 16 residues. The germline V gene has CDR1 SGHVS and CDR2 FQNEAQ. V dropped 5 bases and J dropped 4; count of bases not matched to a gene: 5.

This chain joins TRBV7-6 and TRBJ1-1, with D tentatively TRBD1 (6 bases). V was cut by 4 bases and J by 1 base, with 13 bases left in between. The germline V gene encodes CDR1 SGHVS and CDR2 FNYEAQ. CDR3 length equals 15 residues. CDR3 nucleotide sequence: TGTGCCAGCAGCTCGCGACAGGCGGGGAACACTGAAGCTTTCTTT. Amino acid sequence: CASSSRQAGNTEAFF. The full variable domain, completed using reference TRBV7-6 and TRBJ1-1, is GAGVSQSPRYKVTKRGQDVALRCDPISGHVSLYWYRQALGQGPEFLTYFNYEAQQDKSGLPNDRFSAERPEGSISTLTIQRTEQRDSAMYRCASSSRQAGNTEAFFGQGTRLTVV.

The chain carries TRBV18 and TRBJ1-1; 7 positions match TRBD1. Germline trimming cut 4 bases from V and 1 base from J; bases unmatched to any gene: 6. The CDR3 runs 15 residues. CDR1 is KGHSH, CDR2 LQKENI, per germline. The chain's CDR3 is CASSRGQAGNTEAFF. In DNA, the CDR3 is TGTGCCAGCTCACGCGGACAGGCGGGGAACACTGAAGCTTTCTTT.

The chain is built from TRBV21-1 and TRBJ2-4; the D call TRBD2 from the table was never checked on the DNA. TRBV21-1 is assigned pseudogene status. This CDR3 comprises 15 residues. The CDR3 spells CASSVEVGRETIQYF. CDR3 nucleotide sequence: TGTGCCAGCAGCGTTGAAGTCGGGCGGGAGACCATTCAGTACTTC.

This clone was counted once. The rearrangement links TRBV7-2 to TRBJ2-7, with D perhaps TRBD2 (6 bases). Germline V lookup: CDR1 SGHTA, CDR2 FQGNSA. The V end lost 4 bases, the J end lost 5 bases, and 12 bases lay between the germline ends. The CDR3 runs 13 residues. The CDR3 protein is CASSSRLVHEQYF. The DNA for the CDR3 is TGTGCCAGCAGCTCCAGACTAGTACACGAGCAGTACTTC.

This clone was recorded a few times. The rearrangement links TRBV2 to TRBJ1-5; tentative D call: TRBD1 (6 bases). Trimming cost V 7 bases and J 6 bases, with 13 bases left between them. This CDR3 has 13 amino acids. CDR1 is SNHLY and CDR2 is FYNNEI in the germline V gene. As DNA, the CDR3 is TGTGCCAGCAAGGGAGCCAGGGGTCAGCCCCAGCATTTT. This translates into CASKGARGQPQHF.